This passage covers 7 T cell receptor beta chains from one sample sequenced in a study of blood T cell repertoires in COVID-19. Sequencing was performed with immunoSEQ multiplex PCR; in TCRdb, only in-frame clones are kept and a portion is missing. The top ten clones hold 40% to 45% of a sample with about 37,000 clones, 80% to 90% of them seen once. The sample comprised peripheral blood. The receptors originated from a human donor in a cohort sampled during active COVID-19.

V usage is TRBV7-2 and J usage is TRBJ2-7; 11 bases are a match to TRBD1. Germline V gene lookup returns CDR1 SGHTA and CDR2 FQGNSA. V shed 6 bases and J 4 bases; nucleotides not matched to a gene: 5. The CDR3 loop spans 14 amino acids. CDR3 coding DNA: TGTGCCAGCAGTCCGGACAGGGGGCAATACGAGCAGTACTTC. Translation gives CASSPDRGQYEQYF.

The genes are TRBV7-2 and TRBJ2-4, with D possibly matching TRBD1 (6 bases). Germline V gene lookup returns CDR1 SGHTA and CDR2 FQGNSA. V dropped 5 bases and J dropped 0 bases, with 14 bases sitting between them. This CDR3 spans 16 amino acids. CDR3 sequence (DNA): TGTGCCAGCAGCCCGGACAGTACGGTAGCCAAAAACATTCAGTACTTC. Amino acids: CASSPDSTVAKNIQYF.

This chain uses TRBV10-3 with TRBJ2-1; TRBD1 is a possible D gene (7 bases). Germline-derived CDR1 and CDR2 are ENHRY and SYGVKD. This CDR3 region has 13 residues. V was cut by 7 bases and J by 10 bases, with 17 bases left in between. The CDR3 bases are TGTGCCATCATGGGGCAGGGGGGCAGCGAGCAGTTCTTC. Translated: CAIMGQGGSEQFF.

The V and J genes are TRBV6-2 or TRBV6-3 and TRBJ2-1; a possible D gene is TRBD1 (5 bases). Germline V gives CDR1 MNHEY, CDR2 SVGEGT. The CDR3 covers 13 residues. V shed 6 bases and J shed 3 bases, with 9 bases lying between them. This chain's CDR3 is CASSTDSYNEQFF. The DNA for the CDR3 is TGTGCCAGCAGCACCGACAGCTACAATGAGCAGTTCTTC.

The chain has TRBV7-9 and TRBJ2-3, with D possibly TRBD1 on 6 matching bases. Trimming took off 5 bases at V and 4 bases at J, with 19 bases between the two ends. Germline CDR1 SEHNR, CDR2 FQNEAQ (reference sequence). This CDR3 region has 16 residues. For the CDR3, the DNA is TGTGCCAGCAGCGGGGGCCCGGGACGGTCTGCAGATACGCAGTATTTT. Protein sequence: CASSGGPGRSADTQYF.

CDR3 protein: CASSHSADTQYF. In DNA form, the CDR3 reads TGTGCCAGCAGCCATTCCGCAGATACGCAGTATTTT. The gene calls are TRBV6-2 or TRBV6-3 and TRBJ2-3; D call uncertain. The CDR3 consists of 12 residues. CDR1 is MNHEY, CDR2 SVGEGT, per germline. Trimming took 6 bases from V and 4 from J, leaving 8 bases between them.

The J gene is TRBJ1-1, the V gene TRBV3-1 (or the pseudogene TRBV3-2), with D perhaps TRBD1 (5 bases). The germline CDR1 and CDR2 sequences are LGHDT and YNNKEL (reference sequence). With 8 bases removed from V and 4 bases from J, the gap between germline ends came to 14 bases. The CDR3 covers 13 residues. The CDR3: CASLGWGGTEAFF. The CDR3 DNA follows: TGTGCCAGCCTTGGGTGGGGGGGCACTGAAGCTTTCTTT.